Described below is a single TCR beta chain sequence and its context. Both iRepertoire HTBI primers and Arm-PCR of CDR3 regions were used to build the TCR beta libraries. From the multiplex PCR reads, TCRdb called clonotypes with MiXCR, one entry per CDR3 protein. The table records about 400,000 distinct CDR3 sequences, over 12% of them present only once. Sample time point: newly diagnosed GD, antithyroid drugs for less than 3 months. The TCR library used RNA extracted from PBMCs. These data come from a study of regulatory T cells in long-lasting Graves disease. V was clipped by 4 bases and J by 0 bases, with 10 bases between them. The germline V gene has CDR1 DFQATT and CDR2 SNEGSKA (reference sequence). The CDR3 consists of 14 residues. The same data also went into a second study, on T cells in Graves' hyperthyroidism and ophthalmopathy.

This sequence originates from a woman in her thirties or forties with Graves disease. Here the sequenced sample was peripheral blood mononuclear cells (PBMCs), taken at new diagnosis, from a patient treated with antithyroid drugs. The rearrangement links TRBV20-1 to TRBJ2-1; D is unclear. The CDR3 sequence: CSAIPLDSYNEQFF. CDR3 bases: TGCAGTGCTATCCCCCTAGACTCCTACAATGAGCAGTTCTTC.